This T cell receptor (beta chain) comes out of a study of metastatic and nonmetastatic thyroid tumors. Study as a whole: Patients with malignant and benign thyroid disease provided blood and tumor or nodule tissue, whose repertoires were compared. Points from the study as a whole: According to reports, the diversity of TCR beta was significantly higher in malignant thyroid tumors than in benign nodules, and this held in both blood and tumor samples.

As concerns this clone: Its antigen remains unknown.

No patient had received any treatment before thyroid surgery. As handled by the study authors: Building a distant-metastasis classifier for papillary thyroid cancer drew on CDR3 differences across clinicopathological groups. Through MiXCR, TCRdb re-clonotyped the PCR reads. The V and J calls and clone size are TCRdb's, not the authors'. Counted here are about 18,000 clones, over 20% occurring once; the ten biggest clones make up less than 11%. CDR1 and CDR2 from the germline V gene are MNHNS and SASEGT. The V segment lost 7 bases and the J segment 4 bases; nucleotides outside the gene matches: 8. CDR3 size: 15 residues.

This chain links TRBV6-1 with TRBJ2-2, with 8 bases lining up with TRBD2. This TCR was recovered from a female donor with papillary thyroid cancer or a benign thyroid nodule (not recorded which). Some clones in this sample may be carry-over from other donors' samples. Sequencing input: adjacent normal tissue. In nucleotides, the CDR3 is TGTGCCAGCATCGTCGGGGGGGCAAGCACCGGGGAGCTGTTTTTT. Its translation is CASIVGGASTGELFF.